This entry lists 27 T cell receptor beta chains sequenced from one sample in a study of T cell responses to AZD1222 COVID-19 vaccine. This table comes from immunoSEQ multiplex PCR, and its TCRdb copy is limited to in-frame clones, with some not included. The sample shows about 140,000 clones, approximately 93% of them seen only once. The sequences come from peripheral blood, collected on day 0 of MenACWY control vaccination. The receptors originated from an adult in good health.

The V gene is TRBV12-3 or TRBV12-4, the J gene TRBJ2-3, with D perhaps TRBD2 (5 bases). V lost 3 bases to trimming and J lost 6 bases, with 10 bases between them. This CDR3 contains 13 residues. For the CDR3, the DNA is TGTGCCAGCAGTTTGATGGACTCCGATACGCAGTATTTT. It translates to CASSLMDSDTQYF.

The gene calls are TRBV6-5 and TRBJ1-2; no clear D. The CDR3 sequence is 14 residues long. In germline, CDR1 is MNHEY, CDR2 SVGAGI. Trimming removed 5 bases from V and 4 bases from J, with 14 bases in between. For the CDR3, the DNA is TGTGCCAGCAGTCCAGGTGGGGTGCCCTATGGCTACACCTTC. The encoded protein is CASSPGGVPYGYTF.

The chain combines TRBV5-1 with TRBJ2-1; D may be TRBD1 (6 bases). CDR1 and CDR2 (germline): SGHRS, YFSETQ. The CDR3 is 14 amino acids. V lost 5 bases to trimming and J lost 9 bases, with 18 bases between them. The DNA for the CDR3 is TGCGCCAGCAGAAGGGGGAGCGAAAGGGCTGAGCAGTTCTTC. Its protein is CASRRGSERAEQFF.

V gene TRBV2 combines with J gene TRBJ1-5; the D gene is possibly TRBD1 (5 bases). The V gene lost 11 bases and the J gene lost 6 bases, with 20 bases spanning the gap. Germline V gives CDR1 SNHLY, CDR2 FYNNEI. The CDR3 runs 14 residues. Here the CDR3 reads CAPPSRGLTQPQHF. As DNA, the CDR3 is TGTGCCCCCCCTAGTCGGGGCTTGACTCAGCCCCAGCATTTT.

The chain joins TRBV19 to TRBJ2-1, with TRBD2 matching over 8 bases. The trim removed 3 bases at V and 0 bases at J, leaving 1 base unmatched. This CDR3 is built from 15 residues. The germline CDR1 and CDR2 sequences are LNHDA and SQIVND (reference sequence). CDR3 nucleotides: TGTGCCAGTAGTATGCTAGCGGGCTCCTACAATGAGCAGTTCTTC. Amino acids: CASSMLAGSYNEQFF.

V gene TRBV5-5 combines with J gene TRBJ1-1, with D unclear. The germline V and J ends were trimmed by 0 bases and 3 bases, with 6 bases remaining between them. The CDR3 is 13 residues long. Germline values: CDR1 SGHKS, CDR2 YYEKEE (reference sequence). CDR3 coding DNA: TGTGCCAGCAGCTTGGTCAGCTACACTGAAGCTTTCTTT. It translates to CASSLVSYTEAFF.

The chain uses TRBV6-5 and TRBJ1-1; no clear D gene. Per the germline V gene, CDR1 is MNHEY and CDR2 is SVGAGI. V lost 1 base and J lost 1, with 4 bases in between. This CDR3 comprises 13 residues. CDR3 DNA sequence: TGTGCCAGCAGTTACTTTCAGAACACTGAAGCTTTCTTT. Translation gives CASSYFQNTEAFF.

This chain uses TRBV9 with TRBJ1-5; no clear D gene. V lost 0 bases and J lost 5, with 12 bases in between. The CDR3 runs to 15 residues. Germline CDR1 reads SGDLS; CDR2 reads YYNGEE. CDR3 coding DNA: TGTGCCAGCAGCGTAGGGGCCGGGCAATATCAGCCCCAGCATTTT. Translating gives CASSVGAGQYQPQHF.

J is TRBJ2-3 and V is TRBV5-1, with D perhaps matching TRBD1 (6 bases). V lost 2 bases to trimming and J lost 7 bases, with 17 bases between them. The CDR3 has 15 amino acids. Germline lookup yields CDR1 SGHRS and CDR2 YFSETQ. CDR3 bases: TGCGCCAGCAGCTTCTGGGACATACGCACGAATACGCAGTATTTT. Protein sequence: CASSFWDIRTNTQYF.

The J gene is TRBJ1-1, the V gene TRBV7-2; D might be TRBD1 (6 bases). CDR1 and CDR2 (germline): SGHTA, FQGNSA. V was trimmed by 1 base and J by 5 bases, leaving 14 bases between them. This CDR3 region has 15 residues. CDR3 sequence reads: CASSLGGALETEAFF. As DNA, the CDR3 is TGTGCCAGCAGCTTAGGGGGGGCACTTGAGACTGAAGCTTTCTTT.

The CDR3 loop reads CASSPHEGRRTQITNEKLFF. CDR3 in DNA: TGCGCCAGCAGCCCACATGAGGGGCGCAGGACTCAGATCACTAATGAAAAACTGTTTTTT. The chain employs TRBV5-1 and TRBJ1-4, with a possible D match to TRBD1 (5 bases). Germline loops: CDR1 SGHRS, CDR2 YFSETQ. There are 20 residues in the CDR3. V was pared by 4 bases and J by 2 bases, with 27 bases between.

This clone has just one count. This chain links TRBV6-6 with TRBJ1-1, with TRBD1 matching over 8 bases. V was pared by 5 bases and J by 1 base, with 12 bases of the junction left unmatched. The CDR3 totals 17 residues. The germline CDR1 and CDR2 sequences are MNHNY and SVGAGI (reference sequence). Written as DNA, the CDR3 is TGTGCCAGCAGTCCGAACCTCGGGACAGGAAGGAACACTGAAGCTTTCTTT. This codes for CASSPNLGTGRNTEAFF.

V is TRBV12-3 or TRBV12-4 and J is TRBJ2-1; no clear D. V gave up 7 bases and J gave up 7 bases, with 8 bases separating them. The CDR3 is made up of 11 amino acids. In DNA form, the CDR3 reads TGTGCCAGCACTTTCAAGAATGAGCAGTTCTTC. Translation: CASTFKNEQFF.

CDR3 sequence reads: CASSLDRSAFNYGYTF. The CDR3 region has the DNA TGTGCCAGCAGCTTGGACAGGTCCGCGTTTAACTATGGCTACACCTTC. The chain uses TRBV7-9 and TRBJ1-2; 7 nucleotides align to TRBD1. CDR3 length: 16 residues. J was trimmed by 1 base and V by 3 bases; bases with no gene match: 8. Germline CDR1 and CDR2: SEHNR and FQNEAQ (reference sequence).

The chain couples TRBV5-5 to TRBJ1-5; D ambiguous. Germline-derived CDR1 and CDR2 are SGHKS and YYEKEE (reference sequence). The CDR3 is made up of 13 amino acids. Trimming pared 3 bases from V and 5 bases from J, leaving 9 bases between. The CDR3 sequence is CASSSPGDQPQHF. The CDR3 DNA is TGTGCCAGCAGCTCCCCCGGAGATCAGCCCCAGCATTTT.

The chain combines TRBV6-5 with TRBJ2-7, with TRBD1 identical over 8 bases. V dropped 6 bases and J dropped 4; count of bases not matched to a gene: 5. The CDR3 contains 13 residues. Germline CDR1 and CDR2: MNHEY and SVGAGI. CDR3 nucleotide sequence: TGTGCCAGCAGCAGGGGGCGCTGGTACGAGCAGTACTTC. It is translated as CASSRGRWYEQYF.

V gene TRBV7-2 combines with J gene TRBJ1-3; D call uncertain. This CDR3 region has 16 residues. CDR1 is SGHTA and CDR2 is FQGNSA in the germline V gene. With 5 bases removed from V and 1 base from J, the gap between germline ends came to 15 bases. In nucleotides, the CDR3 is TGTGCCAGCAGCCCGCCCCTCCCCGGGTCTGGAAACACCATATATTTT. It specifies CASSPPLPGSGNTIYF. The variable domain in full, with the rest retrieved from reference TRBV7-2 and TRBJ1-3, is GAGVSQSPSNKVTEKGKDVELRCDPISGHTALYWYRQSLGQGLEFLIYFQGNSAPDKSGLPSDRFSAERTGGSVSTLTIQRTQQEDSAVYLCASSPPLPGSGNTIYFGEGSWLTVV.

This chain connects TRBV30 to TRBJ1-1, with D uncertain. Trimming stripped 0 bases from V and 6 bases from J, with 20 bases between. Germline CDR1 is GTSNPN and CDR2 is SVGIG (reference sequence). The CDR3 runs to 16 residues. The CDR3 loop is CAWSVITVLGTAEAFF. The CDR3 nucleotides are TGTGCCTGGAGTGTAATAACGGTCCTAGGTACGGCTGAAGCTTTCTTT.

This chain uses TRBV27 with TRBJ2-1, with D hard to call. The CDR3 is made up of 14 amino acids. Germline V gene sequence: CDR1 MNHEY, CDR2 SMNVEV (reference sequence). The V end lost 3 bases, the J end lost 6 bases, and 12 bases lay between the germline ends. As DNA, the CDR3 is TGTGCCAGCAGTTTTCACAGTCCCCCCAATGAGCAGTTCTTC. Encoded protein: CASSFHSPPNEQFF.

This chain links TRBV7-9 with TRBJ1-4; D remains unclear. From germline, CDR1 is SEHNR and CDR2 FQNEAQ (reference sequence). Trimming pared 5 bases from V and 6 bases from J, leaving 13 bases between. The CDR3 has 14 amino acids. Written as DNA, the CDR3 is TGTGCCAGCAGCGCTAGGTCGTTAGATGAAAAACTGTTTTTT. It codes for CASSARSLDEKLFF.

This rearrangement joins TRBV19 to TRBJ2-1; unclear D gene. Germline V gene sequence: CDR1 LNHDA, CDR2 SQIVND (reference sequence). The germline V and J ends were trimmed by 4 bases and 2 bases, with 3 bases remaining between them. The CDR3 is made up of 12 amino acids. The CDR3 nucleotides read TGTGCCAGTAGTAAAGCCTACAATGAGCAGTTCTTC. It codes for CASSKAYNEQFF.

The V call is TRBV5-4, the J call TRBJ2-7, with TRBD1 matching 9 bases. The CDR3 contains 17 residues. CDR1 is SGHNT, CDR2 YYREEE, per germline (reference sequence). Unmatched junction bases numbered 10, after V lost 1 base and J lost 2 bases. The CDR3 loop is CASSLPPDRGSPYEQYF. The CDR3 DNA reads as TGTGCCAGCAGCTTGCCCCCCGACAGGGGGTCGCCCTACGAGCAGTACTTC.

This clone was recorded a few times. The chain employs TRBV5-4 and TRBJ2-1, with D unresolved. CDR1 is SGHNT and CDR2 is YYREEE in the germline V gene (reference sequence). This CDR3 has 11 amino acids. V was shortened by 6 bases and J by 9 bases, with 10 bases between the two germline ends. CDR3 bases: TGTGCCAGCACTCTGGGCTCTGAGCAGTTCTTC. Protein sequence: CASTLGSEQFF.

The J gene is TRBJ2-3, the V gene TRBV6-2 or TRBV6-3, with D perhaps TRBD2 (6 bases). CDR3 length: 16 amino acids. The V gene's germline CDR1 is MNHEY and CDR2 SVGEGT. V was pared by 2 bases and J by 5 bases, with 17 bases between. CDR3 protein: CASSYDSGYRGDTQYF. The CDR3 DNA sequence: TGTGCCAGCAGTTACGATAGCGGCTACCGGGGAGATACGCAGTATTTT.

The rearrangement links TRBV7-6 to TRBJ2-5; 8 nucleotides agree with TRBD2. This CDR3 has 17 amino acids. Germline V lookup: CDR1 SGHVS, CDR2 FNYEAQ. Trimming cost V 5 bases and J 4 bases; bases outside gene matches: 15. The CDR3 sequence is CASSPMGLAGGGETQYF. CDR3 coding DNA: TGTGCCAGCAGCCCCATGGGGTTGGCGGGGGGCGGAGAGACCCAGTACTTC.

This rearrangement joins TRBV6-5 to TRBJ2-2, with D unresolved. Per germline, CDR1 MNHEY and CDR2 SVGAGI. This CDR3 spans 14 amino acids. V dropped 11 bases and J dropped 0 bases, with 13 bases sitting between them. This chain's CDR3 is CAGYGSPNTGELFF. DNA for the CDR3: TGTGCCGGCTACGGGTCCCCGAACACCGGGGAGCTGTTTTTT.

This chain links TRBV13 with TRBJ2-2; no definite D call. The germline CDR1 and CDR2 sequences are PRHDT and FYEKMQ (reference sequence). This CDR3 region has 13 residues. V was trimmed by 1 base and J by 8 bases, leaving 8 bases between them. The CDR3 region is CASSLALRGELFF. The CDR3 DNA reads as TGTGCCAGCAGCTTAGCCCTGAGGGGGGAGCTGTTTTTT.